This TCR beta chain was observed in a study of T cells in Graves' hyperthyroidism and ophthalmopathy. The CDR3 has 15 residues. Trimming removed 4 bases at V and 8 bases at J, with 18 bases between. The germline gives CDR1 SGDLS, CDR2 YYNGEE. Worth noting for this clonotype: This clone may be a read error of a much larger clone one base away.

From RNA transcripts, TCR beta CDR3 regions were amplified. The HTBI primer set was used in a first-round RT-PCR of the TCR CDR3. TCRdb re-analysed the multiplex PCR reads in MiXCR, keeping a single row per CDR3 protein. The data show hundreds of thousands of distinct CDR3 sequences, with 38% seen just once and more than 7% held by the top ten. This TCR derives from a man between 18 and 35 years old with Graves' hyperthyroidism. Sequenced: blood. The rearrangement links TRBV9 to TRBJ1-4; D remains ambiguous. CDR3 in DNA: TGTGCCAGCAGCTTTTCGGGAGCGAGGGAGGAAAAACTGTTTTTT. Encoded protein: CASSFSGAREEKLFF. Supplemented by reference TRBV9 and TRBJ1-4, the full variable domain reads DSGVTQTPKHLITATGQRVTLRCSPRSGDLSVYWYQQSLDQGLQFLIQYYNGEERAKGNILERFSAQQFPDLHSELNLSSLELGDSALYFCASSFSGAREEKLFFGSGTQLSVL.